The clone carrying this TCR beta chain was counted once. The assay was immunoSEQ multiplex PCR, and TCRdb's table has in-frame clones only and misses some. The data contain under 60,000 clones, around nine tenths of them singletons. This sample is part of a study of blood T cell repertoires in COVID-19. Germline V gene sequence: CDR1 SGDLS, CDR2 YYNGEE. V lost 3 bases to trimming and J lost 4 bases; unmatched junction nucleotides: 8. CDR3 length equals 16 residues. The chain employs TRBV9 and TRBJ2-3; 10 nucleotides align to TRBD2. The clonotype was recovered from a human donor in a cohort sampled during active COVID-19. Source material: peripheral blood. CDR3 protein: CASSDPEREGPDTQYF. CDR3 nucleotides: TGTGCCAGCAGCGACCCCGAGCGGGAGGGCCCAGATACGCAGTATTTT. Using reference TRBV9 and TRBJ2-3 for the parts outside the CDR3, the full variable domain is DSGVTQTPKHLITATGQRVTLRCSPRSGDLSVYWYQQSLDQGLQFLIQYYNGEERAKGNILERFSAQQFPDLHSELNLSSLELGDSALYFCASSDPEREGPDTQYFGPGTRLTVL.